This T cell receptor beta chain was captured by sequencing in a study of blood T cell repertoires in COVID-19. For the study at large: The cDNA or gDNA used as material had been derived from T cells, B-cell-depleted T cells, or PBMCs.

Methods used by the authors: Estimation of nucleated cell counts was performed using reference gene primer amplification. This table comes from immunoSEQ multiplex PCR, and its TCRdb copy is limited to in-frame clones, with some not included. V and J calls and clone size are given by that table; D and trimming were obtained from the DNA. The sample has roughly 130,000 clones, roughly nine tenths seen once; the top ten hold about 3.5%. Germline V CDR1 and CDR2: SGHRS, YFSETQ. This CDR3 comprises 16 residues. J lost 1 base, V lost 2 bases, and 5 bases had no gene match. The chain uses TRBV5-1 and TRBJ2-2; 7 bases line up with TRBD2. This clonotype was obtained from a man aged 50 to 60 with active COVID-19. Sequencing input: peripheral blood. CDR3 bases: TGCGCCAGCAGCTTTGTGGCTAGCGGGAACACCGGGGAGCTGTTTTTT. This sequence encodes CASSFVASGNTGELFF. The full variable domain, completed using reference TRBV5-1 and TRBJ2-2, is KAGVTQTPRYLIKTRGQQVTLSCSPISGHRSVSWYQQTPGQGLQFLFEYFSETQRNKGNFPGRFSGRQFSNSRSEMNVSTLELGDSALYLCASSFVASGNTGELFFGEGSRLTVL.